The clone carrying this TCR beta chain was detected only a few times. What it binds is unknown. This table comes from immunoSEQ multiplex PCR, and its TCRdb copy is limited to in-frame clones, with some not included. The table includes about 140,000 clones, almost 85% detected once. This CDR3 spans 17 amino acids. From germline, CDR1 is SNHLY and CDR2 FYNNEI. Trimming removed 3 bases from V and 5 bases from J; junction bases left unmatched: 9. This specimen belongs to a study of cytomegalovirus exposure and HLA in healthy donors. Findings and limits, study-wide: Clusters of TCRs from the first cohort tended to co-occur in the approximately 130 validation repertoires (as a later analysis found).

The sequence was obtained from a woman in her twenties or thirties in good health and CMV-seronegative. The chain joins TRBV2 to TRBJ1-4; 10 nucleotides align to TRBD1. The sequencing input was PBMCs. CDR3 sequence (DNA): TGTGCCAGCAGTGATCGACAGGGGGCCTTATCAAATGAAAAACTGTTTTTT. It codes for CASSDRQGALSNEKLFF.